This T cell receptor beta chain emerged from a study of blood T cell repertoires in COVID-19. Repertoires were generated with immunoSEQ multiplex PCR, while TCRdb's copy carries only in-frame clones and drops some. Counted here are about 400,000 clones, about 90% occurring once; the ten biggest clones make up 2.5% to 3%. V dropped 4 bases and J dropped 0; count of bases not matched to a gene: 5. Germline CDR1 and CDR2: SGHNT and YENEEA. The CDR3 covers 16 residues. Turning to this clone: The sample holds other DNA sequences that translate to the same CDR3.

The TCR originated in a young woman who had recovered from COVID-19. Sequenced input: PBMCs or T cells enriched from blood (not recorded which). J is TRBJ2-2 and V is TRBV11-3; 7 nucleotides agree with TRBD1. The chain's CDR3 is CASSSTGTANTGELFF. Written as DNA, the CDR3 is TGTGCCAGCAGCTCTACCGGGACAGCGAACACCGGGGAGCTGTTTTTT.